The 10 T cell receptor beta chains listed next were all sequenced from one sample in a study of T-cell reconstitution after alpha-beta-depleted transplantation in children (TCRdb year 2016). Library creation used PCR. The reads were generated on an Illumina HiSeq 2500. TCR library preparation used molecular barcoding, with unique molecular identifiers applied to normalize quantification of the TCRbeta repertoire. In-frame beta chains were kept once TCRdb had trimmed the public reads at Q25 with fastp and called clones with MiXCR. One record per CDR3 amino acid sequence lists the most common genes and DNA. Present in this sample are more than 200,000 distinct CDR3 sequences, about 8.7% of which were seen just once. Together, the top ten hold 35% of the sample. What the treatment or condition label conveys for this sample: allogeneic hematopoietic cell transplantation with graft depleted of TCRalphabeta T cells and CD19 B cells.

The sample in question was PBMCs, mostly from graft donor cells, obtained 360 days after TCRalphabeta/CD19-depleted stem cell transplant. The receptors derive from a male patient aged 2-15 years who had a stem cell transplant for acute myeloid leukemia, so the T cells may come from the graft donor.

This chain uses TRBV7-2 with TRBJ2-7, with 7 nucleotides matching TRBD2. The germline CDR1 and CDR2 sequences are SGHTA and FQGNSA. This CDR3 has 16 residues. J lost 2 bases, V lost 7 bases, and 14 bases had no gene match. The DNA for the CDR3 is TGTGCCAGCACCTATGGGTCGAGCGGGACCCCCTACGAGCAGTACTTC. It encodes CASTYGSSGTPYEQYF.

This clonotype was picked up many times. J is TRBJ2-1 and V is TRBV20-1; 12 bases line up with TRBD2. The V gene end was trimmed by 6 bases and the J gene end by 7 bases; junction bases not matched to a gene: 7. The germline CDR1 and CDR2 sequences are DFQATT and SNEGSKA (reference sequence). The CDR3 runs to 14 residues. The CDR3 coding sequence is TGCAGTGCCAGACTAGCGGGAGAGGGTAATGAGCAGTTCTTC. It codes for CSARLAGEGNEQFF.

This clonotype was seen ten or more times. V gene TRBV24-1 combines with J gene TRBJ1-1; D perhaps matches TRBD1 (5 bases). The CDR3 totals 14 residues. The V end lost 9 bases, the J end lost 4 bases, and 17 bases lay between the germline ends. Germline V gene lookup returns CDR1 KGHDR and CDR2 SFDVKD. The CDR3 nucleotides read TGTGCCACCTTTAATCCGGGGGAGGGCACTGAAGCTTTCTTT. Translated: CATFNPGEGTEAFF.

The gene calls are TRBV11-1 and TRBJ2-2, with 8 positions matching TRBD2. The CDR3 is made up of 21 amino acids. Germline V lookup: CDR1 SGHAT, CDR2 FQDESV (reference sequence). Trimming removed 2 bases from V and 0 bases from J; junction bases left unmatched: 17. The CDR3 coding sequence is TGTGCCAGCAGCTTAAACCATAAAGCGGGGGAGCCTGAACCGAACACCGGGGAGCTGTTTTTT. It is translated as CASSLNHKAGEPEPNTGELFF. The full variable domain, with the rest looked up from reference TRBV11-1 and TRBJ2-2, is EAEVAQSPRYKITEKSQAVAFWCDPISGHATLYWYRQILGQGPELLVQFQDESVVDDSQLPKDRFSAERLKGVDSTLKIQPAELGDSAMYLCASSLNHKAGEPEPNTGELFFGEGSRLTVL.

At least ten counts were recorded for this clonotype. This chain joins TRBV7-2 and TRBJ1-1, with a weak D call TRBD1 (5 bases). With 5 bases removed from V and 2 bases from J, the gap between germline ends came to 12 bases. Germline V gene data show CDR1 as SGHTA and CDR2 as FQGNSA. The CDR3 sequence is 14 residues long. In DNA form, the CDR3 reads TGTGCCAGCAGCCGCCAGGGCATAAACACTGAAGCTTTCTTT. Translation: CASSRQGINTEAFF.

The chain couples TRBV20-1 to TRBJ2-7, with D perhaps assigned TRBD1 or TRBD2 (6 bases each). CDR1 DFQATT and CDR2 SNEGSKA come from the germline V gene (reference sequence). V dropped 6 bases and J dropped 8 bases, with 20 bases sitting between them. This CDR3 comprises 13 residues. The CDR3: CSAASPGAGKQYV. CDR3 coding DNA: TGCAGTGCCGCAAGTCCGGGGGCCGGGAAGCAGTACGTC.

The chain is built from TRBV7-2 and TRBJ2-7; TRBD2 matches 8 bases. Per germline, CDR1 SGHTA and CDR2 FQGNSA. J was trimmed by 12 bases and V by 2 bases; bases with no gene match: 9. The CDR3 is made up of 13 amino acids. CDR3 DNA sequence: TGTGCCAGCAGCTTAATGGGGACTAGGGATCGGTACTTC. It encodes CASSLMGTRDRYF.

J is TRBJ2-3 and V is TRBV11-2; D is perhaps TRBD1 (5 bases). The germline CDR1 and CDR2 sequences are SGHAT and FQNNGV. The germline V and J ends were trimmed by 2 bases and 3 bases, with 18 bases remaining between them. The CDR3 totals 17 residues. The CDR3 here is CASSLRRPPQGTDTQYF. The CDR3 region has the DNA TGTGCCAGCAGCTTAAGGCGCCCTCCCCAGGGAACAGATACGCAGTATTTT.

The chain recombines TRBV4-2 with TRBJ2-7; TRBD2 aligns across 14 bases. Germline CDR1 reads LGHNA; CDR2 reads YNFKEQ. The CDR3 sequence is 16 residues long. V lost 0 bases and J lost 6; bases outside the gene matches: 4. In nucleotides, the CDR3 is TGTGCCAGCAGCCAAGAGGGACTAGCGGGAGTTAGCGAGCAGTACTTC. It is translated as CASSQEGLAGVSEQYF.

This clonotype has just a few counts. The gene calls are TRBV27 and TRBJ2-5; a possible D gene is TRBD2 (5 bases). The CDR3 loop spans 13 amino acids. Germline V CDR1 and CDR2: MNHEY, SMNVEV (reference sequence). With 7 bases removed from V and 1 base from J, the gap between germline ends came to 10 bases. The CDR3 DNA reads as TGTGCCAGCAAGGTGGCGGGCCAAGAGACCCAGTACTTC. Translation: CASKVAGQETQYF.